Shown below are 5 T cell receptor beta chains from a single sample sequenced in a study of blood T cell repertoires in COVID-19. The repertoire was sequenced with immunoSEQ multiplex PCR; TCRdb's copy has only in-frame clones and lacks some. This sample has approximately 120,000 clones; 85% occur once, and the top ten carry approximately 30%. Input material: peripheral blood. The receptors come from a woman of 80 years or more with acute or convalescent COVID-19.

This chain connects TRBV19 to TRBJ1-2; the D is unclear. V shed 10 bases and J shed 2 bases, with 11 bases lying between them. Germline values: CDR1 LNHDA, CDR2 SQIVND (reference sequence). The CDR3 spans 12 residues. The CDR3 DNA sequence: TGTGCCACCAGTATGGCCAACTATGGCTACACCTTC. This translates into CATSMANYGYTF.

The chain uses TRBV14 and TRBJ1-2; the match to TRBD1 covers 9 bases. The CDR3 covers 15 residues. With V trimmed by 5 bases and J by 6 bases, 10 bases remained unmatched. Looked up from germline, CDR1 is SGHDN and CDR2 is FVKESK. The CDR3 DNA reads TGTGCCAGCAGCTTAATACTGGGACAGGGAGATGGCTACACCTTC. It encodes CASSLILGQGDGYTF. The entire variable domain, with the rest obtained from reference TRBV14 and TRBJ1-2, is as follows: EAGVTQFPSHSVIEKGQTVTLRCDPISGHDNLYWYRRVMGKEIKFLLHFVKESKQDESGMPNNRFLAERTGGTYSTLKVQPAELEDSGVYFCASSLILGQGDGYTFGSGTRLTVV.

This chain joins TRBV29-1 and TRBJ2-2; 8 bases map to TRBD1. V trimming: 7 bases; J trimming: 1 base; junction bases outside the gene matches: 8. Germline assignment: CDR1 SQVTM and CDR2 ANQGSEA. The CDR3 is made up of 15 amino acids. CDR3 sequence reads: CSARKGTGNTGELFF. CDR3 nucleotide sequence: TGCAGCGCTCGAAAAGGGACAGGGAACACCGGGGAGCTGTTTTTT.

The rearrangement links TRBV5-1 to TRBJ2-1; D is unresolved. The CDR3 sequence is 13 residues long. The ends were cut back, 1 base at V and 3 bases at J, with 5 bases in the middle. Germline V gives CDR1 SGHRS, CDR2 YFSETQ. The DNA of the CDR3 is TGCGCCAGCAGCTTGCGGGTCTACAATGAGCAGTTCTTC. This encodes CASSLRVYNEQFF.

The rearrangement uses TRBV19 and TRBJ2-1; D not certain. V lost 6 bases and J 0 bases, leaving 6 bases between the germline ends. This CDR3 is 13 amino acids long. Germline V CDR1 and CDR2: LNHDA, SQIVND (reference sequence). This CDR3 reads CASRKSSYNEQFF. CDR3 nucleotides: TGTGCCAGTAGGAAGAGCTCCTACAATGAGCAGTTCTTC.